This T cell receptor beta chain was sequenced in a study of CD4 T cells in relation to SARS-CoV-2 and coronaviruses. General study findings and limits: Approximately 65% of donors had memory CD4+ clonotypes crossrecognizing SARS-CoV-2 and common cold coronavirus spike.

The unexposed donors gave CD4+ T cells in 2011-2018, prior to COVID-19. CD4+ T cells were isolated from the cells after more than nine days of culture. Of note for this clone: Its antigen is not identified.

The protocol was immunoSEQ multiplex PCR, while the TCRdb copy is restricted to in-frame clones and leaves out a portion. The sample lists just over 25,000 clones, more than 75% occurring once. V lost 3 bases and J lost 4, with 10 bases in between. This CDR3 contains 14 residues. Germline CDR1 reads LNHDA; CDR2 reads SQIVND (reference sequence). This clonotype was sampled from a human donor in good health. The chain is built from TRBV19 and TRBJ1-5; D remains ambiguous. The sequencing sample was made of CD4+ T cells from PBMCs, cultured in vitro. DNA of the CDR3: TGTGCCAGTAGTATGGGCAGCCTTAATCAGCCCCAGCATTTT. Translated: CASSMGSLNQPQHF.